The sequence of this T cell receptor (beta chain) was determined in a study of vaccination and CD4 T cells after COVID-19. In the study overall: Six male and four female convalescents took part, two of them Hispanic. Each participant underwent a two-dose regimen of either the BNT162b2 or the mRNA-1273 vaccine.

Described treatment: roughly 11-day PBMC culture with coronavirus spike peptide pools or control peptides (ViraFEST assay). Cultured CD4+ T cells had their DNA profiled by the Oncomine TCR Beta short-read assay. Cultured CD4+ T cells were the source of extracted genomic DNA. TCRdb re-analysed the PCR reads in MiXCR, keeping a single row per CDR3 protein. The sample lists 16,000 or so distinct CDR3 sequences, 53% occurring once. Trimming took 4 bases from V and 5 from J; bases not matched to a gene: 9. This CDR3 comprises 16 residues. The germline CDR1 and CDR2 sequences are MNHEY and SVGAGI. Regarding the study as a whole: The median SARS-CoV-2-reactive clonotype number increased from about 20 to 38, without statistical significance.

This clonotype was found a few times. The antigen remains unidentified. The receptor comes from a human donor who had recovered from COVID-19. Sequences were derived from CD4+ T cells from blood, cultured in vitro, sampled before SARS-CoV-2 vaccination. The chain is built from TRBV6-5 and TRBJ2-5, with TRBD2 matching 11 bases. This CDR3 is CASSLLAGEVRETQYF. For the CDR3, the DNA is TGTGCCAGCAGTTTACTAGCGGGAGAGGTTCGGGAGACCCAGTACTTC.